Sequencing of this T cell receptor (beta chain) was carried out in a study of T cell repertoires in cytomegalovirus infection (dated by TCRdb to the late 2010s). In the study overall: Alongside well-studied HLA-B-restricted epitopes, the peptide stimulations were aimed at recently identified HLA-C-restricted CMV epitopes, whose presentation resists viral immunomodulation. The HLA type of each donor mattered for the analysis, because public TCR beta signatures pointed to carriage of CMV infection along with the matching HLA type. Findings and caveats that apply to the study as a whole: The ex vivo response was dominated by HLA-C-restricted CMV-specific TCR beta clonotypes, which also provided the single most frequent clonotype in two of eight donors. Cumulative frequency of public TCR beta family members discriminated carriers of CMV infection plus the relevant HLA type in this cohort and an independent 352-donor cohort.

Instrument used: Illumina HiSeq 1500. The public reads were reprocessed in TCRdb via fastp at Q25 and MiXCR, keeping in-frame beta chains. Under each unique CDR3 protein, matching rows form one entry showing the most common genes and DNA. The sample table contains 700,000 to 950,000 distinct CDR3 sequences; only one count was recorded for about 30% of them. Approximately 13% of the sample is taken by the ten largest. The treatment or condition label for this specimen denotes: in vitro stimulation with specific CMV peptide epitopes to enrich CMV-specific T cells. For this chain, trimming is 4 bases at the V end and 0 bases at the J end, and the number of junction bases without a gene match is 10. Sequences MNHEY (CDR1) and SMNVEV (CDR2) are obtained from the germline V gene (reference sequence). The CDR3 sequence holds 18 residues, the cysteine and phenylalanine included. Only the CDR3 part of the read is kept: 54 bases, read in frame from the first base.

The sample holds a few counts of this clonotype. Its recognized antigen is unknown. Base qualities were left out, and no much larger clone turns up one base away. This receptor chain uses TRBV27 and TRBJ2-2; 8 bases in the middle match TRBD1. The receptor's source is a human donor in good health (CMV status not recorded). Some clones in this sample may be carry-over from other donors' samples. The material sequenced was cultured CD8+ T cells from PBMCs, taken from culture after CMV antigen stimulation. The CDR3: CASSSSTGTGANTGELFF. The base sequence is TGTGCCAGCAGTTCCTCTACCGGGACAGGAGCGAACACCGGGGAGCTGTTTTTT.